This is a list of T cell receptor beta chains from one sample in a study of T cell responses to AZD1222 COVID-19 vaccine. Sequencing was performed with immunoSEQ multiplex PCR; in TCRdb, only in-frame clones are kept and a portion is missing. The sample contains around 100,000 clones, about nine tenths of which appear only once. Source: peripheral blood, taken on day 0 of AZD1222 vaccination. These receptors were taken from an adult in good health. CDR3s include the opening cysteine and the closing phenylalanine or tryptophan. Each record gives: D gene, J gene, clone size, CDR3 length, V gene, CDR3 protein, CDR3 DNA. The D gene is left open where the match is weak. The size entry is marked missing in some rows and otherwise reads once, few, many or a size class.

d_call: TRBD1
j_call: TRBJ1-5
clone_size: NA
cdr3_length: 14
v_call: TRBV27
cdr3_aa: CASSPQGTHQPQHF
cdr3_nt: TGTGCCAGCAGCCCACAGGGGACGCATCAGCCCCAGCATTTT

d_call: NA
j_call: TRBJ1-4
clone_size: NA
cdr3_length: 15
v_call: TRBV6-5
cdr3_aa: CASSRGGAGREKLFF
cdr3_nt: TGTGCCAGCAGTAGAGGAGGGGCAGGGCGTGAAAAACTGTTTTTT

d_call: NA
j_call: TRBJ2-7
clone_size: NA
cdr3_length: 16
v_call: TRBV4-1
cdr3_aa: CASSQEPGAVAYEQYF
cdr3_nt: TGCGCCAGCAGCCAAGAGCCCGGGGCAGTCGCCTACGAGCAGTACTTC

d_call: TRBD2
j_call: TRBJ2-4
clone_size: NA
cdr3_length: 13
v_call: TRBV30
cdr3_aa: CAWSAGTSNIQYF
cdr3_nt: TGTGCCTGGAGTGCCGGGACTAGTAACATTCAGTACTTC

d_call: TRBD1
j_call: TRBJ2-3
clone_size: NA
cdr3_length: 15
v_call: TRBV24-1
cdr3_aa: CATSDRDRRTDTQYF
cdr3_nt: TGTGCCACCAGTGACCGGGACAGGCGCACAGATACGCAGTATTTT

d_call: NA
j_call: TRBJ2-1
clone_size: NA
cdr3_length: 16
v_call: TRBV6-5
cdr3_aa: CASSYSGIRGGNEQFF
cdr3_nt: TGTGCCAGCAGTTACTCCGGGATTCGAGGGGGGAATGAGCAGTTCTTC

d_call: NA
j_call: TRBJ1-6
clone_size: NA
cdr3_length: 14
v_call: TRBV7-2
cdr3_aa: CASSLRKGNSPLHF
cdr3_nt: TGTGCCAGCAGCTTAAGGAAGGGTAATTCACCCCTCCACTTT

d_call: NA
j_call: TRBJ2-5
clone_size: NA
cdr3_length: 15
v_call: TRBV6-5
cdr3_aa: CASSYSSGSEETQYF
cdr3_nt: TGTGCCAGCAGTTACTCGTCAGGGTCGGAAGAGACCCAGTACTTC

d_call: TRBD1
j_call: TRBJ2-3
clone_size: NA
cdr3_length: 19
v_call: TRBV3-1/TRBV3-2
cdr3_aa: CASSQTGTGGFRGTDTQYF
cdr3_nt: TGTGCCAGCAGCCAAACCGGGACAGGGGGTTTTCGGGGCACAGATACGCAGTATTTT

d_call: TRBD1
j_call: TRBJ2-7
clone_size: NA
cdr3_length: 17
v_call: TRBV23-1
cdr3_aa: CASSQSMDRVSSYEQYF
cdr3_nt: TGCGCCAGCAGTCAATCAATGGACAGGGTCAGCTCCTACGAGCAGTACTTC

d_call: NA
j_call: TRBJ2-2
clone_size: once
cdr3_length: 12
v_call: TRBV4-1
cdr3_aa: CASSLVAGELFF
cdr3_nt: TGCGCCAGCAGCCTCGTGGCCGGGGAGCTGTTTTTT

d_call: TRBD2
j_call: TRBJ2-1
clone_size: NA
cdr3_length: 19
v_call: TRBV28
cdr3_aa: CASSPLGLAGGQSYNEQFF
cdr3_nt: TGTGCCAGCAGTCCCCTGGGACTAGCGGGAGGGCAGTCCTACAATGAGCAGTTCTTC

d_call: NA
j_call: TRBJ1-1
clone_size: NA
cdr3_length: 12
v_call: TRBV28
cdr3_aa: CASSFGAAEAFF
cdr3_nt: TGTGCCAGCAGTTTCGGGGCGGCTGAAGCTTTCTTT

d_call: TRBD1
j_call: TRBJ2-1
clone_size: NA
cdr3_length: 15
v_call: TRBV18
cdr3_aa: CASSPGQGAFGEQFF
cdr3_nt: TGTGCCAGCTCACCGGGACAGGGGGCATTTGGTGAGCAGTTCTTC

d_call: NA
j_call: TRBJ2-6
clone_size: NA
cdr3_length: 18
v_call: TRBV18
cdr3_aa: CASSPLPRMTSGANVLTF
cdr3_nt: TGTGCCAGCTCACCACTTCCGCGGATGACCTCTGGGGCCAACGTCCTGACTTTC

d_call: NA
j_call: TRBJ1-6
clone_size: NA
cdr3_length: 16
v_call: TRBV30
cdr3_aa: CAWSRAGSSYNSPLHF
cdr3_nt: TGTGCCTGGAGTAGAGCCGGGAGCTCCTATAATTCACCCCTCCACTTT

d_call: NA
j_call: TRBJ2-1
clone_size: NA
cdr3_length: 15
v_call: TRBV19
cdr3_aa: CASSIAENFYNEQFF
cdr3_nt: TGTGCCAGTAGTATTGCGGAGAACTTTTACAATGAGCAGTTCTTC

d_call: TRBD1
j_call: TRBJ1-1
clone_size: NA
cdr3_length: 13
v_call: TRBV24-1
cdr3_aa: CATRTGGNTEAFF
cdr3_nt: TGTGCCACCAGAACAGGGGGGAACACTGAAGCTTTCTTT

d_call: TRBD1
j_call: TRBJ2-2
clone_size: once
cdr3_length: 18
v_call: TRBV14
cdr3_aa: CASSLTRDSLSNTGELFF
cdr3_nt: TGTGCCAGCAGCCTTACTCGGGACAGCCTCTCGAACACCGGGGAGCTGTTTTTT

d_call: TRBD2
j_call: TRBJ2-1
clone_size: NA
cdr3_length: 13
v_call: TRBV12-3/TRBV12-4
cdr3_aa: CASRRTSGTEQFF
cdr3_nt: TGTGCCAGCAGGCGGACTAGCGGGACGGAGCAGTTCTTC

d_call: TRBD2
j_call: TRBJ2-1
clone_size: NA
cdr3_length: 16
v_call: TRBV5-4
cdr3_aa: CASSTGLAATYNEQFF
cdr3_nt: TGTGCCAGCAGCACGGGACTAGCGGCGACTTACAATGAGCAGTTCTTC

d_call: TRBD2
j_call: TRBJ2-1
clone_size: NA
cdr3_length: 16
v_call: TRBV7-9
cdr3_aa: CASSPGLAELYNEQFF
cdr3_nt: TGTGCCAGCAGCCCGGGACTAGCGGAACTCTACAATGAGCAGTTCTTC

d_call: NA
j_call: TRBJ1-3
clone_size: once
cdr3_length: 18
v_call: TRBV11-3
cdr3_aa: CASRTQGVGGALGNTIYF
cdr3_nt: TGTGCCAGCAGAACTCAGGGAGTAGGGGGGGCGTTAGGAAACACCATATATTTT

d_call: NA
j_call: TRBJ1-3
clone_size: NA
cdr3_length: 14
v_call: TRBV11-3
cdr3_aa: CASSRGSSGNTIYF
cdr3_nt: TGTGCCAGCAGCAGAGGGAGTTCTGGAAACACCATATATTTT

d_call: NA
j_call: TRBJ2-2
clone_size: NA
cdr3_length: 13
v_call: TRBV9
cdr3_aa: CASSERADGELFF
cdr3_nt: TGTGCCAGCAGCGAGAGGGCGGACGGGGAGCTGTTTTTT

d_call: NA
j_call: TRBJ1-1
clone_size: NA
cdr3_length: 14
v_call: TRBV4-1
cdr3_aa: CASSRIHKNTEAFF
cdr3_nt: TGCGCCAGCAGCCGAATACATAAGAACACTGAAGCTTTCTTT

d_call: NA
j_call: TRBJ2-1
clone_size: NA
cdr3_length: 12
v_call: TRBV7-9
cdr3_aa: CASSSPRSGQFF
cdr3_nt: TGTGCCAGCAGCTCCCCCCGATCGGGGCAGTTCTTC

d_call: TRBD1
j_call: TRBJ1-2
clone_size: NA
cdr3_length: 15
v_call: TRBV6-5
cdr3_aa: CASSETGTGDYGYTF
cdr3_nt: TGTGCCAGCAGCGAGACCGGGACAGGGGACTATGGCTACACCTTC

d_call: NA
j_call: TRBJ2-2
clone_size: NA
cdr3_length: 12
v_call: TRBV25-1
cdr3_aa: CASSFGPGELFF
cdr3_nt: TGTGCCAGCAGTTTCGGGCCCGGGGAGCTGTTTTTT

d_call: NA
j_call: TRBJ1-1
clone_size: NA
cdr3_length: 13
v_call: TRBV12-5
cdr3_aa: CASGQTTSPEAFF
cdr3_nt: TGTGCTAGTGGCCAAACCACATCACCTGAAGCTTTCTTT

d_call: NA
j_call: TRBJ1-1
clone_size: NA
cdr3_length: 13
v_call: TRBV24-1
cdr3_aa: CATSEHSDTEAFF
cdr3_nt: TGTGCCACCAGTGAACATTCGGACACTGAAGCTTTCTTT

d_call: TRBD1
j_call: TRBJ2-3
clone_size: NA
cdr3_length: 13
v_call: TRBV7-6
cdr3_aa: CASRQGGSDTQYF
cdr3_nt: TGTGCCAGCAGACAGGGGGGCAGCGATACGCAGTATTTT

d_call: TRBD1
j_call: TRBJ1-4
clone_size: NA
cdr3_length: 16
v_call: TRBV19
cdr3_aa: CASTPLGGQAFEKLFF
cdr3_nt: TGTGCCAGTACCCCACTGGGGGGACAGGCTTTTGAAAAACTGTTTTTT

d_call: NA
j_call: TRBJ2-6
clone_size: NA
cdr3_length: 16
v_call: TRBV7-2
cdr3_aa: CASSPRSHSGANVLTF
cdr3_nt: TGTGCCAGCAGCCCCCGCAGCCACTCTGGGGCCAACGTCCTGACTTTC

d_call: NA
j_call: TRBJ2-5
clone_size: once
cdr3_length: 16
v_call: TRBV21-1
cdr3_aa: CASSKGTSGRAKTQYF
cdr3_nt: TGTGCCAGCAGCAAGGGGACTAGCGGGAGGGCGAAGACCCAGTACTTC

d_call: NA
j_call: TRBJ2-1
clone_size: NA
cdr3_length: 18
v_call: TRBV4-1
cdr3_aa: CASSQDSNPPSSYNEQFF
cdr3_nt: TGCGCCAGCAGCCAAGATAGTAACCCCCCGAGCTCCTACAATGAGCAGTTCTTC

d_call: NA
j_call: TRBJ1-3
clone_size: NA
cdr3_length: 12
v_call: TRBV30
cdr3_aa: CAWSSRGGTIYF
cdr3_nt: TGTGCCTGGAGTTCGCGTGGGGGCACCATATATTTT

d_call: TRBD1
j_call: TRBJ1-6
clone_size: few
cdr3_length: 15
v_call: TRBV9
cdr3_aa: CASSVGTGGSSPLHF
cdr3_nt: TGTGCCAGCAGCGTAGGAACAGGGGGCTCTTCACCCCTCCACTTT

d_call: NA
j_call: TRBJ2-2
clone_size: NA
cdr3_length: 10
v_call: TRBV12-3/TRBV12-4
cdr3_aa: CASRKGELFF
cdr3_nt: TGTGCCAGCAGGAAGGGGGAGCTGTTTTTT

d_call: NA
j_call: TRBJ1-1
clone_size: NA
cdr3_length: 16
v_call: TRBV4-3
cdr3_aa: CASSDSAGMGNTEAFF
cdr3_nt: TGCGCCAGCAGCGATTCGGCGGGCATGGGGAACACTGAAGCTTTCTTT

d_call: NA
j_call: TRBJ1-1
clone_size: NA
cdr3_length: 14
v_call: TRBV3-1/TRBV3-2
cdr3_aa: CASSQQGTNTEAFF
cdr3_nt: TGTGCCAGCAGCCAACAGGGCACGAACACTGAAGCTTTCTTT

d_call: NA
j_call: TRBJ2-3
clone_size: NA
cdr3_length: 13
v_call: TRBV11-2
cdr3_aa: CASSLLASDTQYF
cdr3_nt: TGTGCCAGCAGCCTTCTAGCGTCAGATACGCAGTATTTT

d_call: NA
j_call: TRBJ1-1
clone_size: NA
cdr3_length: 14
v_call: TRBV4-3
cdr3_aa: CASCAQQGNTEAFF
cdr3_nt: TGCGCCAGCTGCGCCCAACAGGGGAACACTGAAGCTTTCTTT

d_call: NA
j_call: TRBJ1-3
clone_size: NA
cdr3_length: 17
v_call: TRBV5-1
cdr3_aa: CASSFQSQGPSGNTIYF
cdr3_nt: TGCGCCAGCAGCTTTCAAAGTCAGGGGCCCTCTGGAAACACCATATATTTT

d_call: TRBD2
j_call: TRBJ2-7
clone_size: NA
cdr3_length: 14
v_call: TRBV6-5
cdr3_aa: CASRVGGRSNEQYF
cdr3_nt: TGTGCCAGCAGGGTCGGCGGGAGGAGCAACGAGCAGTACTTC

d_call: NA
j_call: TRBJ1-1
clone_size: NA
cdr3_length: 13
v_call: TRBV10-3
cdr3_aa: CAISGGANTEAFF
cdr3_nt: TGTGCCATCAGTGGGGGGGCGAACACTGAAGCTTTCTTT

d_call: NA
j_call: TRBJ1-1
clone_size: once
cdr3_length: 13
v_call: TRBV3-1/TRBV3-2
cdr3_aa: CASSRSTNTEAFF
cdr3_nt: TGTGCCAGCAGCCGATCGACGAACACTGAAGCTTTCTTT

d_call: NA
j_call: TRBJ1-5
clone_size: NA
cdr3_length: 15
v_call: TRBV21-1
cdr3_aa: CASSKHKGRGMPQHF
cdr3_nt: TGTGCCAGCAGCAAACACAAGGGTCGCGGGATGCCCCAGCATTTT

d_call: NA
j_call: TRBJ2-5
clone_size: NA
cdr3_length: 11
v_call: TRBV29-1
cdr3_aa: CSGRVVMTQYF
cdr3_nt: TGCAGCGGCAGGGTGGTAATGACCCAGTACTTC

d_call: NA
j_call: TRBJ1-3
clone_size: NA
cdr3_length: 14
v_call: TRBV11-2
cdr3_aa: CASSLQPAGNTIYF
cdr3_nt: TGTGCCAGCAGCTTACAGCCGGCTGGAAACACCATATATTTT

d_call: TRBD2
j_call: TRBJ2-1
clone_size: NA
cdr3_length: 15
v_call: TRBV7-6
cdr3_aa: CASSLGLAGDNEQFF
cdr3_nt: TGTGCCAGCAGCTTAGGACTAGCGGGAGACAATGAGCAGTTCTTC

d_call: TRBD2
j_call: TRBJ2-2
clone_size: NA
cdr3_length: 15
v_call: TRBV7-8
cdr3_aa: CASSLVTSGTGELFF
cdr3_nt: TGTGCCAGCAGCTTAGTGACTAGCGGGACCGGGGAGCTGTTTTTT

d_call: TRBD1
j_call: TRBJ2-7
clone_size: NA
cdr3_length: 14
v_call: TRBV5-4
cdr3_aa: CASSSRTGGNEQYF
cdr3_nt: TGTGCCAGCAGCTCACGGACAGGGGGAAACGAGCAGTACTTC